This T cell receptor beta chain stems from a study of T cell changes during pregnancy in multiple sclerosis. This clone was observed a handful of times. Trimming stripped 1 base from V and 9 bases from J, with 7 bases between. Germline CDR1 and CDR2: MGHRA and YSYEKL. This CDR3 comprises 13 residues. Profiling relied on immunoSEQ multiplex PCR, and the TCRdb table lists in-frame clones only, not all of them. Of 70,000 to 75,000 clones listed, roughly 92% were seen once; the top ten hold roughly 2%. The chain has TRBV4-1 and TRBJ1-6; D ambiguous. This receptor was taken from a female donor with multiple sclerosis, enrolled in a pregnancy study. The source was peripheral blood, collected in the second trimester of pregnancy. CDR3 coding DNA: TGCGCCAGCAGCCAAGCTCCTAGTTCACCCCTCCACTTT. Translating it yields CASSQAPSSPLHF.